These T cell receptor beta chains were read from a single sample in a study of cytomegalovirus exposure and HLA in healthy donors. The method was immunoSEQ multiplex PCR; TCRdb's version includes in-frame clones alone and lacks a portion of them. The sample includes roughly 190,000 clones, around 83% of them seen just once. Sequencing input: PBMCs. All receptors come from a man between 35 and 55 years old in good health and CMV-seropositive. CDR3s include the opening cysteine and the closing phenylalanine or tryptophan. Each record gives: CDR3 protein, V gene, J gene.

CDR3 protein: CASSETKGDRDYGYTF
V gene: TRBV6-1
J gene: TRBJ1-2

CDR3 protein: CASSWRGSGANVLTF
V gene: TRBV7-8
J gene: TRBJ2-6

CDR3 protein: CASSLGGAAGGLNTEAFF
V gene: TRBV7-8
J gene: TRBJ1-1

CDR3 protein: CSARGRGLAEVGEQFF
V gene: TRBV29-1
J gene: TRBJ2-1

CDR3 protein: CASSLSWDRGPYEQYF
V gene: TRBV27
J gene: TRBJ2-7

CDR3 protein: CASSPVPGQGLGYTF
V gene: TRBV5-1
J gene: TRBJ1-2

CDR3 protein: CATSSQPRLNTEAFF
V gene: TRBV15
J gene: TRBJ1-1

CDR3 protein: CASSLAGPGAGNTIYF
V gene: TRBV7-8
J gene: TRBJ1-3

CDR3 protein: CASSTGPGMNTEAFF
V gene: TRBV9
J gene: TRBJ1-1

CDR3 protein: CASSQGSGGYQETQYF
V gene: TRBV14
J gene: TRBJ2-5

CDR3 protein: CAWSNRDHQPQHF
V gene: TRBV30
J gene: TRBJ1-5

CDR3 protein: CSVDLGAGNGYTF
V gene: TRBV29-1
J gene: TRBJ1-2

CDR3 protein: CARSYKRAEGAEETQYF
V gene: TRBV7-5
J gene: TRBJ2-5

CDR3 protein: CSSSLSLNTEAFF
V gene: TRBV7-9
J gene: TRBJ1-1

CDR3 protein: CASGLRTVYMNTEAFF
V gene: TRBV12-5
J gene: TRBJ1-1

CDR3 protein: CASSPRAGYSYNEQFF
V gene: TRBV7-2
J gene: TRBJ2-1

CDR3 protein: CASMAGGPTDTQYF
V gene: TRBV6-5
J gene: TRBJ2-3

CDR3 protein: CASRSPGAREDTGELFF
V gene: TRBV12-2
J gene: TRBJ2-2

CDR3 protein: CAWSRGMDSNQPQHF
V gene: TRBV30
J gene: TRBJ1-5

CDR3 protein: CASSYSGELADTQYF
V gene: TRBV6-5
J gene: TRBJ2-3

CDR3 protein: CASSQQGAWEKLFF
V gene: TRBV5-4
J gene: TRBJ1-4

CDR3 protein: CASSHSYEQYF
V gene: TRBV7-9
J gene: TRBJ2-7

CDR3 protein: CASSEEQTNTEAFF
V gene: TRBV6-1
J gene: TRBJ1-1

CDR3 protein: CASSANRGGEQYF
V gene: TRBV7-2
J gene: TRBJ2-7

CDR3 protein: CASSEGVYEQYF
V gene: TRBV5-1
J gene: TRBJ2-7

CDR3 protein: CASTGQGAEQYF
V gene: TRBV18
J gene: TRBJ2-7

CDR3 protein: CAISEGASGAFF
V gene: TRBV10-3
J gene: TRBJ1-1

CDR3 protein: CATQPGGSLGEQYF
V gene: TRBV6-6
J gene: TRBJ2-7